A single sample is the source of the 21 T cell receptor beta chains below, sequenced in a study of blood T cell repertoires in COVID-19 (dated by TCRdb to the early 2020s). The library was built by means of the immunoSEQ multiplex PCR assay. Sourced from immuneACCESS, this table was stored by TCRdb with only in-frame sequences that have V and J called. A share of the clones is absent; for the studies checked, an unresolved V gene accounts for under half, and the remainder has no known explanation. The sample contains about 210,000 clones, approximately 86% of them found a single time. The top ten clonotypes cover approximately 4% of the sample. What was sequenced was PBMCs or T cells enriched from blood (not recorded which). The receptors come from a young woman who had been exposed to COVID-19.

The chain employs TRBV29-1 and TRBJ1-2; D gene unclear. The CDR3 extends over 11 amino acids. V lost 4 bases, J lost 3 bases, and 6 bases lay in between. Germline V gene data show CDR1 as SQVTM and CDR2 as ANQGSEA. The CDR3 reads CSVAGDYGYTF. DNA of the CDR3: TGCAGCGTTGCCGGGGACTATGGCTACACCTTC.

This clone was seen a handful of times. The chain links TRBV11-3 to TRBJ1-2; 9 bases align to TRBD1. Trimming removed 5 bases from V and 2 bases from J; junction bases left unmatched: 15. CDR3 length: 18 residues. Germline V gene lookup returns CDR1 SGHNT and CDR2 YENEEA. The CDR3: CASSPGQGSPTWNYGYTF. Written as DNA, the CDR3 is TGTGCCAGCAGCCCTGGACAGGGGTCCCCCACTTGGAACTATGGCTACACCTTC.

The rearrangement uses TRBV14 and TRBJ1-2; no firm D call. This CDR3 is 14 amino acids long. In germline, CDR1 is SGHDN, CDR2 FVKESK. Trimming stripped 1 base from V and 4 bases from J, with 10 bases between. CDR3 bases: TGTGCCAGCAGCCAAGGACACCTTTTCTATGGCTACACCTTC. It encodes CASSQGHLFYGYTF.

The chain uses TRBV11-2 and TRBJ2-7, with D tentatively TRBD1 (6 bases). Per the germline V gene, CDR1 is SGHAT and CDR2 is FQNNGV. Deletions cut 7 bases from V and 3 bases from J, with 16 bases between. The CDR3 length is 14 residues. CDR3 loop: CASNPRQGHYEQYF. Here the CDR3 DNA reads TGTGCCAGCAACCCCCGTCAGGGGCACTACGAGCAGTACTTC.

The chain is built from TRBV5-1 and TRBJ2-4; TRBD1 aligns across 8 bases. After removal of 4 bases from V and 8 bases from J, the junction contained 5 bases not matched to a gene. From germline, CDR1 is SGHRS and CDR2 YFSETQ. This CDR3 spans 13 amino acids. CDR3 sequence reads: CASSVNRGDIQYF. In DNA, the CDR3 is TGCGCCAGCAGCGTAAACAGGGGGGACATTCAGTACTTC.

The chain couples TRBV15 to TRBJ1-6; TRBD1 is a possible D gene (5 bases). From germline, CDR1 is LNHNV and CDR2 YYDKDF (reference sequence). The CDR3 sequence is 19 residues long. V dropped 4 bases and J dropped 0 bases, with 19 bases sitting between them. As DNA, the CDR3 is TGTGCCACCAGCACTCCCCACGTACCCGACAGCTCCTATAATTCACCCCTCCACTTT. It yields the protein CATSTPHVPDSSYNSPLHF.

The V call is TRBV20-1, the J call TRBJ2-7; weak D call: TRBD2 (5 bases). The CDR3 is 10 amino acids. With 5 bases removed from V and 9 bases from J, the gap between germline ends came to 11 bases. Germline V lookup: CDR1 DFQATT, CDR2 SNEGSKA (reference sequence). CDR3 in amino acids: CSALKEGQYF. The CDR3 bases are TGCAGTGCTTTAAAAGAGGGGCAGTACTTC.

The CDR3 region is CASSVGGQGAISPGNTIYF. The CDR3 coding sequence is TGTGCCAGCAGCGTAGGGGGACAGGGGGCAATCAGTCCTGGAAACACCATATATTTT. The rearrangement joins TRBV9 to TRBJ1-3; 12 nucleotides match TRBD1. The CDR3 length is 19 residues. The trim removed 0 bases at V and 2 bases at J, leaving 9 bases unmatched. Germline CDR1 is SGDLS and CDR2 is YYNGEE.

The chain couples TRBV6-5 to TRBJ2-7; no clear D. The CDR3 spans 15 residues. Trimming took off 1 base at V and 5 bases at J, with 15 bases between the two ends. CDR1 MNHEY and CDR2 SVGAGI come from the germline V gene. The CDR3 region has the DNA TGTGCCAGCAGTTACTTAGGTCAGCTAGGCGACGAGCAGTACTTC. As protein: CASSYLGQLGDEQYF.

The CDR3 spells CASGTDRGRVSESNQPQHF. As DNA, the CDR3 is TGTGCTAGTGGTACGGACAGGGGGCGCGTTAGTGAGAGCAATCAGCCCCAGCATTTT. The genes are TRBV12-5 and TRBJ1-5; TRBD1 agrees at 11 bases. The V gene end was trimmed by 5 bases and the J gene end by 1 base; junction bases not matched to a gene: 13. Germline values: CDR1 LGHNT, CDR2 FRNRAP. The CDR3 runs to 19 residues.

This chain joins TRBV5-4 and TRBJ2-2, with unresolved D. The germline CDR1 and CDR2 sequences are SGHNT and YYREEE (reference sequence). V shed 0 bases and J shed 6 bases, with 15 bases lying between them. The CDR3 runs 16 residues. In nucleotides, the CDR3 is TGTGCCAGCAGCTTGGGCGCTACGACTCCCTCCGGGGAGCTGTTTTTT. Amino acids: CASSLGATTPSGELFF.

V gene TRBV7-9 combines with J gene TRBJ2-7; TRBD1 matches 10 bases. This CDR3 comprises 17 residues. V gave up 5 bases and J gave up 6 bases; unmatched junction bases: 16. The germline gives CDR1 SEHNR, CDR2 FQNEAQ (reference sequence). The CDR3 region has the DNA TGTGCCAGCAGCCCCTTAAAAGCGGGACAGGGGTTCCGCGAGCAGTACTTC. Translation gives CASSPLKAGQGFREQYF.

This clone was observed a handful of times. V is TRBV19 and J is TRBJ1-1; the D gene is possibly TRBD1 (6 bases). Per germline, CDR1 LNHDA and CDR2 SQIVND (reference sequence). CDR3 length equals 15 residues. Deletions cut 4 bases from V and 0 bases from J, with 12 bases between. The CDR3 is CASSKRTAMNTEAFF. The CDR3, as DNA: TGTGCCAGTAGTAAGAGGACAGCTATGAACACTGAAGCTTTCTTT.

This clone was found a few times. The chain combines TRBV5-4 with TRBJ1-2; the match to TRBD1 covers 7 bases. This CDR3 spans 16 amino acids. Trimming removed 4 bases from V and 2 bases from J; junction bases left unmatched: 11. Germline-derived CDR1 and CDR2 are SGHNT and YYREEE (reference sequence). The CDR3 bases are TGTGCCAGCAGCCCTAGTACGGGACAGAGCAACTATGGCTACACCTTC. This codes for CASSPSTGQSNYGYTF.

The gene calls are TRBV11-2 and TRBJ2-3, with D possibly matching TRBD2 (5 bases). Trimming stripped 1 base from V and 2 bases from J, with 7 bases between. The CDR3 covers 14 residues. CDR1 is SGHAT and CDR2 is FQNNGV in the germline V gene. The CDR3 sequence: CASSLGLNTDTQYF. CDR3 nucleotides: TGTGCCAGCAGCTTAGGACTAAACACAGATACGCAGTATTTT.

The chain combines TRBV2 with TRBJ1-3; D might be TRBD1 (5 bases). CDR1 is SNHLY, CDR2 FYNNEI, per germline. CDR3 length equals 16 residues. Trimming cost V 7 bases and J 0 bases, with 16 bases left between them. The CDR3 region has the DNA TGTGCCAGCAAAGGTGGGGGGGATAGCTCTGGAAACACCATATATTTT. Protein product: CASKGGGDSSGNTIYF.

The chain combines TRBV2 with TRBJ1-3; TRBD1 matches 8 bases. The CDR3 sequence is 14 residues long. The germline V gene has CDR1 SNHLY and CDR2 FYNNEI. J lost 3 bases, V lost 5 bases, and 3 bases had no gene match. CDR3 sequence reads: CASSKDRVGNTIYF. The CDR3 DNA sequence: TGTGCCAGCAGTAAGGACAGGGTTGGAAACACCATATATTTT.

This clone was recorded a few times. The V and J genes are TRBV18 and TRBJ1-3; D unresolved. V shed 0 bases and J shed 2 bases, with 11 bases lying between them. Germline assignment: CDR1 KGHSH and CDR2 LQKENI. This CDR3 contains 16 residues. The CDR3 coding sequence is TGTGCCAGCTCACCACCGATCCCGTGGCCTGGAAACACCATATATTTT. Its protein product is CASSPPIPWPGNTIYF.

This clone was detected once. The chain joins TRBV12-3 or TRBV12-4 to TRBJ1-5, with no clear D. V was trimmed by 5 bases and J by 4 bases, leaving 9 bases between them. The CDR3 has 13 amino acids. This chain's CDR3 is CASSDNTNQPQHF. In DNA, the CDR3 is TGTGCCAGCAGTGACAATACTAATCAGCCCCAGCATTTT.

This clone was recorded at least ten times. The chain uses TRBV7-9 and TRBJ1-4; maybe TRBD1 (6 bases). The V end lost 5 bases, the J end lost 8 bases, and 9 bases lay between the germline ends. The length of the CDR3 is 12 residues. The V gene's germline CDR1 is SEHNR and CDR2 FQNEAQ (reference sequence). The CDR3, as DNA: TGTGCCAGCAGCAAGGGGGACGAAAAACTGTTTTTT. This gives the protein CASSKGDEKLFF.

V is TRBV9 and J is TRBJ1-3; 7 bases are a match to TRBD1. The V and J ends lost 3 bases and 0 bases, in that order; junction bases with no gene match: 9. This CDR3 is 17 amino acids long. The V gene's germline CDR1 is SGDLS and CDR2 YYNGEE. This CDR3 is CASSEDGQARSGNTIYF. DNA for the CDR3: TGTGCCAGCAGCGAAGATGGACAGGCTCGCTCTGGAAACACCATATATTTT.